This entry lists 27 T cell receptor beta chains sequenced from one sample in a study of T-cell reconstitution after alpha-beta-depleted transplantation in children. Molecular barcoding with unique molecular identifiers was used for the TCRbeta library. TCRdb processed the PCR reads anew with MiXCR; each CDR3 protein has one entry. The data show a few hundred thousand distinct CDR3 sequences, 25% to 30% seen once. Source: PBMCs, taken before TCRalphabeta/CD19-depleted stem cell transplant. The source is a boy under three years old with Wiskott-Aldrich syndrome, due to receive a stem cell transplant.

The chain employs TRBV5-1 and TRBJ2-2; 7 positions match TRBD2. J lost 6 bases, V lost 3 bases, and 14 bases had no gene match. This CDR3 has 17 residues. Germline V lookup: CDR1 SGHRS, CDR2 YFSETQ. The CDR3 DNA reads TGCGCCAGCAGCTCCCCTGACCGGGACTACCTTCCCGGGGAGCTGTTTTTT. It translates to CASSSPDRDYLPGELFF.

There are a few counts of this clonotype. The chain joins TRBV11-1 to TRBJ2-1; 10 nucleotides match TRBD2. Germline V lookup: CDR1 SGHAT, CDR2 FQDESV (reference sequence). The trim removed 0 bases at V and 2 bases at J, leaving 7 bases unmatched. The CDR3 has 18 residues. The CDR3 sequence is CASSLALLAGEAYNEQFF. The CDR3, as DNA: TGTGCCAGCAGCTTAGCCCTCCTAGCGGGAGAAGCCTACAATGAGCAGTTCTTC.

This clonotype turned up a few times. The CDR3 reads CASSYSVTSNQPQHF. The DNA for the CDR3 is TGTGCCAGCAGTTACTCGGTGACAAGCAATCAGCCCCAGCATTTT. This chain uses TRBV6-5 with TRBJ1-5; D call uncertain. V was shortened by 0 bases and J by 1 base, with 7 bases between the two germline ends. Germline CDR1 MNHEY, CDR2 SVGAGI. This CDR3 contains 15 residues.

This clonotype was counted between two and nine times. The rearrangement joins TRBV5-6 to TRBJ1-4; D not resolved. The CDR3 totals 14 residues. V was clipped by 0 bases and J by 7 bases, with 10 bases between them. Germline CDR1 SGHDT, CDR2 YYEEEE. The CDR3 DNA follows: TGTGCCAGCAGCTTGGAGGGTACGGCTGAAAAACTGTTTTTT. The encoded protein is CASSLEGTAEKLFF. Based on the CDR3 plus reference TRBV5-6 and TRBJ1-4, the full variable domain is DAGVTQSPTHLIKTRGQQVTLRCSPKSGHDTVSWYQQALGQGPQFIFQYYEEEERQRGNFPDRFSGHQFPNYSSELNVNALLLGDSALYLCASSLEGTAEKLFFGSGTQLSVL.

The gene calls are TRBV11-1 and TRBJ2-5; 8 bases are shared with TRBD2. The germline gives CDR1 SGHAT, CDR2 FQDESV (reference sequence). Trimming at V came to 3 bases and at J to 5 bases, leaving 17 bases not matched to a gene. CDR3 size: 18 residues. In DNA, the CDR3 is TGTGCCAGCAGCTTCACTCCGCTAGCGGGCCAAGAAAAGGAGACCCAGTACTTC. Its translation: CASSFTPLAGQEKETQYF.

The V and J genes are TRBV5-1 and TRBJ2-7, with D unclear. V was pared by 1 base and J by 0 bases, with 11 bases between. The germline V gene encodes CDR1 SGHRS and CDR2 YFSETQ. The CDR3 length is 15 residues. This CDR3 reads CASSLRRVGSYEQYF. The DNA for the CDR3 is TGCGCCAGCAGCTTGCGGAGAGTTGGCTCCTACGAGCAGTACTTC.

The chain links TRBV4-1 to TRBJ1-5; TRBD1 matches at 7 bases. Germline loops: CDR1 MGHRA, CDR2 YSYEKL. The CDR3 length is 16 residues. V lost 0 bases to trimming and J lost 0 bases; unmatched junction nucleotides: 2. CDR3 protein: CASSQETGISNQPQHF. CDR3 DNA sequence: TGCGCCAGCAGCCAAGAGACAGGGATTAGCAATCAGCCCCAGCATTTT.

In DNA form, the CDR3 reads TGCAGTGCTAGAAGGACAGTAATTCGCACAGATACGCAGTATTTT. This sequence encodes CSARRTVIRTDTQYF. The rearrangement links TRBV20-1 to TRBJ2-3; D might be TRBD1 (6 bases). CDR3 length: 15 amino acids. The V gene lost 2 bases and the J gene lost 1 base, with 13 bases spanning the gap. Germline values: CDR1 DFQATT, CDR2 SNEGSKA (reference sequence).

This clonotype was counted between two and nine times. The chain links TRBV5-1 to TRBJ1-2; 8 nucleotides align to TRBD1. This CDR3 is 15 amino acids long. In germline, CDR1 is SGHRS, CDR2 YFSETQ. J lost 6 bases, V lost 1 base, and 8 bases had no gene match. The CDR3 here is CASSLRRTGYNGYTF. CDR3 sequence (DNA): TGCGCCAGCAGCTTGAGGCGGACAGGGTACAATGGCTACACCTTC. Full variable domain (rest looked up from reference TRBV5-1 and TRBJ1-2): KAGVTQTPRYLIKTRGQQVTLSCSPISGHRSVSWYQQTPGQGLQFLFEYFSETQRNKGNFPGRFSGRQFSNSRSEMNVSTLELGDSALYLCASSLRRTGYNGYTFGSGTRLTVV.

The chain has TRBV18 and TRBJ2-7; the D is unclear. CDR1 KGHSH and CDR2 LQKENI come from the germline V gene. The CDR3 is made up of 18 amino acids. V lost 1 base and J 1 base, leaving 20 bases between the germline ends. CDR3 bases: TGTGCCAGCTCACCACTGGGCAGCCGGGTCACCAGTTCCTACGAGCAGTACTTC. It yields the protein CASSPLGSRVTSSYEQYF.

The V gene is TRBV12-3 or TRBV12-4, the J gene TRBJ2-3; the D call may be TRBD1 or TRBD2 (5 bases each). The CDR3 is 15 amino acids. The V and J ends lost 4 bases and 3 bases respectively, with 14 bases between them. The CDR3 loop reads CASSSRGDRTDTQYF. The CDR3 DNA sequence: TGTGCCAGCAGTTCTCGAGGGGATCGGACAGATACGCAGTATTTT.

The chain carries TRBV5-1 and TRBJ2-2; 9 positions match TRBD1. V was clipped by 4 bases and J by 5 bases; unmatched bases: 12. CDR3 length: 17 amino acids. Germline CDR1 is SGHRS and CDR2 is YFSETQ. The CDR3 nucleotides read TGCGCCAGCAGCCTGAGTGGGACAGGGATTGTGACCGGGGAGCTGTTTTTT. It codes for CASSLSGTGIVTGELFF.

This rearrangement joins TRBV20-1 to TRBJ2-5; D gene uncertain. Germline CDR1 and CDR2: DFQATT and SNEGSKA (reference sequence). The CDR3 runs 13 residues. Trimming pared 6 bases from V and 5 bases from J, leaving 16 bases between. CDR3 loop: CSAPMAGAETQYF. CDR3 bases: TGCAGTGCCCCGATGGCAGGCGCTGAGACCCAGTACTTC.

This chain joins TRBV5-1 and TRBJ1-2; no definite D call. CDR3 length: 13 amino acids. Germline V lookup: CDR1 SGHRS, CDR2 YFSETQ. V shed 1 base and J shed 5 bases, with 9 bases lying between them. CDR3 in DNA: TGCGCCAGCAGCTTGCCGGCGAATTATGGCTACACCTTC. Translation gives CASSLPANYGYTF.

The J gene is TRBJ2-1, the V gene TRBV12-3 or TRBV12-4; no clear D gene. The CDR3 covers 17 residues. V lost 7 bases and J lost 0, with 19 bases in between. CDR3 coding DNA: TGTGCCAGCATTCGATTCCGGAGAGGTTCCTCCTACAATGAGCAGTTCTTC. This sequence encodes CASIRFRRGSSYNEQFF.

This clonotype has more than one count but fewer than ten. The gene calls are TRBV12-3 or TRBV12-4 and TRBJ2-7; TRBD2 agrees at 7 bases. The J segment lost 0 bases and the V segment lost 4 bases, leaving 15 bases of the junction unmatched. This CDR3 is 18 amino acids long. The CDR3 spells CASSSLLGTTLLSYEQYF. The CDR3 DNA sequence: TGTGCCAGCAGTTCACTTCTCGGGACTACTCTTCTCTCCTACGAGCAGTACTTC.

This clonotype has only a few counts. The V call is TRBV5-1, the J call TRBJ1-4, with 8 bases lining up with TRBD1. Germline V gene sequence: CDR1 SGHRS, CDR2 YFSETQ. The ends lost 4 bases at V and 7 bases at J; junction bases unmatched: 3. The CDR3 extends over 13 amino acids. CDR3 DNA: TGCGCCAGCAGCCCGGACAGGGCTGAAAAACTGTTTTTT. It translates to CASSPDRAEKLFF.

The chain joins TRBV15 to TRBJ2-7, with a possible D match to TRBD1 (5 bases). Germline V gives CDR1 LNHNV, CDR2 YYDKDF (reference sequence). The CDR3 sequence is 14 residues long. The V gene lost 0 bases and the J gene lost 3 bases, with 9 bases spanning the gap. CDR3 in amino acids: CATSRDGQGYEQYF. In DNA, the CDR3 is TGTGCCACCAGCAGAGATGGGCAGGGCTACGAGCAGTACTTC.

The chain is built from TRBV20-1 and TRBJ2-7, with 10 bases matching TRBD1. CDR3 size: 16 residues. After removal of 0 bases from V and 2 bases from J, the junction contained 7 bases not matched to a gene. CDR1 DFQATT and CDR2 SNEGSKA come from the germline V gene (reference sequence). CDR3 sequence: CSARDSGGTGAYEQYF. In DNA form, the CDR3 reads TGCAGTGCTAGAGATTCGGGGGGGACAGGGGCCTACGAGCAGTACTTC.

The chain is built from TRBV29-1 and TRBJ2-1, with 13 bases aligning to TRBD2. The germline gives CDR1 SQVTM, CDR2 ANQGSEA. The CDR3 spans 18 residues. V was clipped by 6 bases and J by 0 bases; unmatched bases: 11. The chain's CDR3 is CSVLTSGRPPSSYNEQFF. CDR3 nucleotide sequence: TGCAGCGTCCTGACTAGCGGGAGGCCCCCGAGCTCCTACAATGAGCAGTTCTTC.

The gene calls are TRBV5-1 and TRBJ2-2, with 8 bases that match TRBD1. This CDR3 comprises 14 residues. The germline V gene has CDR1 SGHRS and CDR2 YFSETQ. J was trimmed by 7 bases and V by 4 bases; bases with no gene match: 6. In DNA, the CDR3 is TGCGCCAGCAGCGCTGGACAGGGTTTCGGGGAGCTGTTTTTT. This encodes CASSAGQGFGELFF.

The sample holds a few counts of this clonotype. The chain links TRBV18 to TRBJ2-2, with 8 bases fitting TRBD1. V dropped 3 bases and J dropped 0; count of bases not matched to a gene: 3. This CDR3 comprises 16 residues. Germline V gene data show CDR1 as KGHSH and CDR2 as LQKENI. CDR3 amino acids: CASSPDRGSNTGELFF. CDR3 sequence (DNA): TGTGCCAGCTCACCCGACAGGGGCTCGAACACCGGGGAGCTGTTTTTT.

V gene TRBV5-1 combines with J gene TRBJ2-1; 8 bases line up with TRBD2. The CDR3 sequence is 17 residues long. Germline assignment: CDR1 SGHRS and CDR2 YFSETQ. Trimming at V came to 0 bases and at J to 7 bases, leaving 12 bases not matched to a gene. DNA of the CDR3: TGCGCCAGCAGCTTGGATCCCCCCGGGACTAGTCCTAATGAGCAGTTCTTC. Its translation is CASSLDPPGTSPNEQFF.

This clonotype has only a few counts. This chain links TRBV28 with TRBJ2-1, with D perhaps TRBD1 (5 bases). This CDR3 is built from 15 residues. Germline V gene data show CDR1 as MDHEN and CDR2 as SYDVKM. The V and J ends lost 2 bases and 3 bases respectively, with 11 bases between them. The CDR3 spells CASSLAGAVYNEQFF. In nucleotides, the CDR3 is TGTGCCAGCAGTTTAGCTGGGGCAGTCTACAATGAGCAGTTCTTC.

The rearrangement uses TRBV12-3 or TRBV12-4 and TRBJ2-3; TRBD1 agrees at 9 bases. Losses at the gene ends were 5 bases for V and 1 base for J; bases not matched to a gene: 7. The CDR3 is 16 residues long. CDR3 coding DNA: TGTGCCAGCAGTCCCGGGACAGGGTTGGGCACAGATACGCAGTATTTT. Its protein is CASSPGTGLGTDTQYF.

Here the CDR3 DNA reads TGTGCCAGCAGCCTCCGGACAGGGTACGAAGAGACCCAGTACTTC. As protein: CASSLRTGYEETQYF. The rearrangement links TRBV7-9 to TRBJ2-5; TRBD1 aligns across 8 bases. The J segment lost 3 bases and the V segment lost 5 bases, leaving 8 bases of the junction unmatched. The CDR3 extends over 15 amino acids. The germline CDR1 and CDR2 sequences are SEHNR and FQNEAQ (reference sequence). The complete variable domain, with remaining parts taken from reference TRBV7-9 and TRBJ2-5, reads DTGVSQNPRHKITKRGQNVTFRCDPISEHNRLYWYRQTLGQGPEFLTYFQNEAQLEKSRLLSDRFSAERPKGSFSTLEIQRTEQGDSAMYLCASSLRTGYEETQYFGPGTRLLVL.

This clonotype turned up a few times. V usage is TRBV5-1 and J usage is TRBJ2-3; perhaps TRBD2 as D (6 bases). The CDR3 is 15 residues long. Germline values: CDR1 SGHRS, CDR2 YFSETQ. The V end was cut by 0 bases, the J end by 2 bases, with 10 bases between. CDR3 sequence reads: CASSLEEGNTDTQYF. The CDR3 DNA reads TGCGCCAGCAGCTTGGAGGAGGGAAACACAGATACGCAGTATTTT.